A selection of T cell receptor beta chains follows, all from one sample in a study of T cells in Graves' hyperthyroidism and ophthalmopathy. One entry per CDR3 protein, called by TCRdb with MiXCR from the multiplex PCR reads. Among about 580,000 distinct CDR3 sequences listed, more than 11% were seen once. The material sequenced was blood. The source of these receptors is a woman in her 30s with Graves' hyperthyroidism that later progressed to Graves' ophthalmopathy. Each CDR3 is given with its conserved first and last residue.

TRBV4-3,CASSQDNVGGRAYEQYF
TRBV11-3,CASSLNRKETQYF
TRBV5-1,CASSFEQNALYEQYF
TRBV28,CASAIGDRANQPQHF
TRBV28,CASSPGQRTIFGPGELFF
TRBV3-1,CASTEGHSGNTIYF
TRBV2,CASTPGTQETQYF
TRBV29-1,CSVRGSSYEQYF
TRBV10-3,CAISESTGEQFF
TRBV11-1,CASSLKTSGSYNEQFF
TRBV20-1,CSATLAGGNTIYF
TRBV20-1,CSTRLAGNSYNEQFF
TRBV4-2,CASSQATSGRGEQFF
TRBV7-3,CASSLGTVAMNTEAFF
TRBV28,CASTPSGTVFVNTQYF
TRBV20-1,CSAPFTGTTVGYTF
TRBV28,CASNQGGTEAFF
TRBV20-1,CSANRDSPNTGELFF
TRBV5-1,CASSLRLAGGLDEQYF
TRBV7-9,CASTSWEGVKTQYF